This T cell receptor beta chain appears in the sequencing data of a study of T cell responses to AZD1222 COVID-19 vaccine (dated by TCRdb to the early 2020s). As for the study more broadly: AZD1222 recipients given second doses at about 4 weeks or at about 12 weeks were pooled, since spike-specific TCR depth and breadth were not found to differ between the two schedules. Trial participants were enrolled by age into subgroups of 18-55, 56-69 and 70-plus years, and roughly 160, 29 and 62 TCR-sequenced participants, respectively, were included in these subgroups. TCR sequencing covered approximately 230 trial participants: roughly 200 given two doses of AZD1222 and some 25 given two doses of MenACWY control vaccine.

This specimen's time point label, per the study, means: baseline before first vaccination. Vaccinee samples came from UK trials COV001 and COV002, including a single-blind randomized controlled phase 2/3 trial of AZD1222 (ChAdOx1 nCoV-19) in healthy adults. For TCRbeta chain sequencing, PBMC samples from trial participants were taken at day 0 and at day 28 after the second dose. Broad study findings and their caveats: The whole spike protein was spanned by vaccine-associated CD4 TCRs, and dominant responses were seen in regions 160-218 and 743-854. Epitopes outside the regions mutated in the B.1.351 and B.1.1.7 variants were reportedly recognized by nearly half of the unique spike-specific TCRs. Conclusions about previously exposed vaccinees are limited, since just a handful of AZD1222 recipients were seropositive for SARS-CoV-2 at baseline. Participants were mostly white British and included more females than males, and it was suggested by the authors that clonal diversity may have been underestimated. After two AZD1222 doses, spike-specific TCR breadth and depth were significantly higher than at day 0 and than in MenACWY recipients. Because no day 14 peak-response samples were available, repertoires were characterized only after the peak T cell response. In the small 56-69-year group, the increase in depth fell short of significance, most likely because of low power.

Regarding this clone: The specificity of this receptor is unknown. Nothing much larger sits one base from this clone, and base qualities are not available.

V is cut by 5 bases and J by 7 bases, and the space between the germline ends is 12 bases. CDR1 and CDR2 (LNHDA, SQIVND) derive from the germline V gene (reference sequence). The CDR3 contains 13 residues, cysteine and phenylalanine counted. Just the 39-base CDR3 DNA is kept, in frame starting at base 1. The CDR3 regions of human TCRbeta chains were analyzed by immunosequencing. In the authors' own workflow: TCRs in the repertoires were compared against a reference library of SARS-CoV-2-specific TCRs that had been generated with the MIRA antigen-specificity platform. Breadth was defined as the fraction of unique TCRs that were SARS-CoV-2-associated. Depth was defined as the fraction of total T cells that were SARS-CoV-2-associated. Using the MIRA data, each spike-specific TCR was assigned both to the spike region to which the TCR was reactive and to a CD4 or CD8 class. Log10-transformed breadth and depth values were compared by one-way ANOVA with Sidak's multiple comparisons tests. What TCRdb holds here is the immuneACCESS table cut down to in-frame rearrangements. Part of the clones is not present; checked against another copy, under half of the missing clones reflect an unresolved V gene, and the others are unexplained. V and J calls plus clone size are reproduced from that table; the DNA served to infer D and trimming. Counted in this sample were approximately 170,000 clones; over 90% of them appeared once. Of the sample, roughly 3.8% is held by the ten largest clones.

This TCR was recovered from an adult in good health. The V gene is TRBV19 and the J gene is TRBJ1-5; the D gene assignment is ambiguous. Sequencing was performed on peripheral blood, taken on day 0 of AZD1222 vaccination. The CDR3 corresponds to CASSFLGGQPQHF. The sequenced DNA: TGTGCCAGTAGTTTCCTGGGCGGGCAGCCCCAGCATTTT.